This T cell receptor (beta chain) was retrieved from a study of T cells in Graves' hyperthyroidism and ophthalmopathy. Across the study: The blood sample was taken at first diagnosis, before treatment began.

This clonotype was found many times. Authors of the study amplified TCR beta CDR3 regions from RNA transcripts. First-round RT-PCR of the TCR CDR3 relied on the HTBI primer set. TCRdb itself ran the multiplex PCR reads through MiXCR, one entry per CDR3 protein. The sample includes around 620,000 distinct CDR3 sequences, roughly 16% of them seen just once. CDR1 and CDR2 from the germline V gene are SGHTA and FQGNSA. The ends were cut back, 2 bases at V and 4 bases at J, with 11 bases in the middle. CDR3 length: 15 residues. Not enrolled were patients with uncontrolled infection, other autoimmune disease, pregnancy or lactation.

Input material: blood. This clonotype was obtained from a woman aged 25 to 39 with Graves' hyperthyroidism. This sequence joins TRBV7-2 and TRBJ2-2; D may be TRBD2 (6 bases). The CDR3: CASSLRRESTGELFF. CDR3 nucleotides: TGTGCCAGCAGCTTACGGCGGGAAAGCACCGGGGAGCTGTTTTTT.